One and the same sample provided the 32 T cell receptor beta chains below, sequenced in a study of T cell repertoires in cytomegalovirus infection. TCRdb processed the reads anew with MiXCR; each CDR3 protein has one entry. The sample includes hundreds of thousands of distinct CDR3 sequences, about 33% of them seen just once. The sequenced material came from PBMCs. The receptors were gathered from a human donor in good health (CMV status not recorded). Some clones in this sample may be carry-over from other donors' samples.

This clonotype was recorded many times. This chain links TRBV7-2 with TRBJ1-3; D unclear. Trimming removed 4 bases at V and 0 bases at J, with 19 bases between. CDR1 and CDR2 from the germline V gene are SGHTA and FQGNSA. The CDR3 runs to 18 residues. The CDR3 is CASSSKAGRRHSGNTIYF. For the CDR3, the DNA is TGTGCCAGCAGCTCCAAAGCTGGCCGAAGGCACTCTGGAAACACCATATATTTT.

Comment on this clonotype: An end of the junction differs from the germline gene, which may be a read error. This chain's CDR3 is CASSSGQGAANEQFF. DNA of the CDR3: TGCGCCAGCAGCTCGGGACAGGGGGCCGCCAATGAGCAGTTCTTC. The chain carries TRBV5-6 and TRBJ2-1, with 12 bases lining up with TRBD1. Germline V gives CDR1 SGHDT, CDR2 YYEEEE. This CDR3 region has 15 residues.

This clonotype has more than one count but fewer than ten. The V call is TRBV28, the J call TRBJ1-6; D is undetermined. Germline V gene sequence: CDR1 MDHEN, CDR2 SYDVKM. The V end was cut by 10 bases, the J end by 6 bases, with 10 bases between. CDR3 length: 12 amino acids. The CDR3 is CATLDPNSPLHF. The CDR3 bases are TGTGCCACCCTGGATCCTAATTCACCCCTCCACTTT. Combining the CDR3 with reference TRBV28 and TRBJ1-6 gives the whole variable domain DVKVTQSSRYLVKRTGEKVFLECVQDMDHENMFWYRQDPGLGLRLIYFSYDVKMKEKGDIPEGYSVSREKKERFSLILESASTNQTSMYLCATLDPNSPLHFGNGTRLTVT.

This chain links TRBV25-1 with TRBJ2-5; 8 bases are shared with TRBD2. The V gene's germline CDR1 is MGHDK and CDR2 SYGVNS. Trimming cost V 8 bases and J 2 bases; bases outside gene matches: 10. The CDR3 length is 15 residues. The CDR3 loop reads CASGKRGTTQETQYF. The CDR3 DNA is TGTGCCAGCGGAAAGCGGGGGACGACACAAGAGACCCAGTACTTC.

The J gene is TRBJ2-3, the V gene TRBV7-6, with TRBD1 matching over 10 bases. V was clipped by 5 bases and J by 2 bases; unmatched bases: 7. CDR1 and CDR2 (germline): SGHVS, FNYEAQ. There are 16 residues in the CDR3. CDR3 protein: CASSVGTGAYTDTQYF. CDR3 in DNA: TGTGCCAGCAGCGTAGGGACAGGGGCCTACACAGATACGCAGTATTTT.

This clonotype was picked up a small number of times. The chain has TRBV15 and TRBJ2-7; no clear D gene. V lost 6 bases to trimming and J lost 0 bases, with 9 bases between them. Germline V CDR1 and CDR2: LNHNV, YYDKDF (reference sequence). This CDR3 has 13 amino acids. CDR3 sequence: CATRNKYSYEQYF. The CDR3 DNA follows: TGTGCCACCAGAAACAAATACTCCTACGAGCAGTACTTC.

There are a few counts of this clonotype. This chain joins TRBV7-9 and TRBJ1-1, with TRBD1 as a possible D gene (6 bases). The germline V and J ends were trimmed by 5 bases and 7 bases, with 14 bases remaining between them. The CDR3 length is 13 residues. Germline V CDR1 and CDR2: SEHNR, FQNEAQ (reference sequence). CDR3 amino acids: CASSLGQNREAFF. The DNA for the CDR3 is TGTGCCAGCAGCCTAGGACAGAATCGTGAAGCTTTCTTT.

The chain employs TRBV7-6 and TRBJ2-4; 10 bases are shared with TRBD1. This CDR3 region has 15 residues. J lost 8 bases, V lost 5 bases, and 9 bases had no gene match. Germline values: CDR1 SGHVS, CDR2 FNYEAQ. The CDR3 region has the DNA TGTGCCAGCAGCCTTGGGACAGGGGATATGGACATTCAGTACTTC. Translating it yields CASSLGTGDMDIQYF.

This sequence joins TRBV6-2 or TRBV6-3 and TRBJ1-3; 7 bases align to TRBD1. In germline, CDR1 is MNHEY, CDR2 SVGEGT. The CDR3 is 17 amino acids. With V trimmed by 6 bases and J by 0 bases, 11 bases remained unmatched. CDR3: CASRPGTARRSGNTIYF. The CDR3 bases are TGTGCCAGCAGACCCGGGACAGCCAGACGCTCTGGAAACACCATATATTTT.

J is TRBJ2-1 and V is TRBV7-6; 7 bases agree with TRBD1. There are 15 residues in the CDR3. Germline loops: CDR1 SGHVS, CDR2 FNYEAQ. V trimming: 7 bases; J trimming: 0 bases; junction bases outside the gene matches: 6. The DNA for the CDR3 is TGTGCCAGCACCCCACAGGGGAGCTCCTACAATGAGCAGTTCTTC. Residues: CASTPQGSSYNEQFF.

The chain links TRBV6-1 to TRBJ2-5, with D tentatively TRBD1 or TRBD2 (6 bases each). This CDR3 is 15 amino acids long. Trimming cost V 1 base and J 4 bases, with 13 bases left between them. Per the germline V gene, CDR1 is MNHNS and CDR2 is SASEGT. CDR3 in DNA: TGTGCCAGCAGTGAAGTCTACGGGGGCTCAGAGACCCAGTACTTC. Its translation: CASSEVYGGSETQYF.

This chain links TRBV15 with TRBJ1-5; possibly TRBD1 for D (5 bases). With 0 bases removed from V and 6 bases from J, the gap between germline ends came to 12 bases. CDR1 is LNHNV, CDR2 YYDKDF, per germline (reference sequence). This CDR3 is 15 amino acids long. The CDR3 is CATSRDPTAGQPQHF. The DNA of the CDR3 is TGTGCCACCAGCAGAGATCCGACAGCCGGTCAGCCCCAGCATTTT.

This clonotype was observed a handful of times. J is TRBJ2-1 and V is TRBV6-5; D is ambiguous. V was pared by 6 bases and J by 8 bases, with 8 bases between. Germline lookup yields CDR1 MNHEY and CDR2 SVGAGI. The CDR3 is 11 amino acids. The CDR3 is CASRVLDEQFF. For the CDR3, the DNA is TGTGCCAGCAGGGTGTTGGATGAGCAGTTCTTC.

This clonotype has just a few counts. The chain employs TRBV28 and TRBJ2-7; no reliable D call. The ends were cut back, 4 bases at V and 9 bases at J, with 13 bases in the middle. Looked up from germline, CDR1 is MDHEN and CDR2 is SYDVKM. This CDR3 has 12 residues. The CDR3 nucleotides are TGTGCCAGCAGTTCCCAATTACACACGCAGTACTTC. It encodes CASSSQLHTQYF.

Written as DNA, the CDR3 is TGTGCCAGTAGTACTAGCTTCAGCGCAACTAATGAAAAACTGTTTTTT. This codes for CASSTSFSATNEKLFF. The rearrangement joins TRBV19 to TRBJ1-4; D is unresolved. The V and J ends lost 4 bases and 0 bases respectively, with 12 bases between them. The CDR3 is 16 residues long. CDR1 is LNHDA and CDR2 is SQIVND in the germline V gene (reference sequence).

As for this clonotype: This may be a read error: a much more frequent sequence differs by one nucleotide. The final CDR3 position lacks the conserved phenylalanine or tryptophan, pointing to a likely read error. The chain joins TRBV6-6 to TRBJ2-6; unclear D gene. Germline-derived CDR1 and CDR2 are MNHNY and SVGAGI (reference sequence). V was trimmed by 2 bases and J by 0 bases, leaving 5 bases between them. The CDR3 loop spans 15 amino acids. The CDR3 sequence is CASSYEGSGANVLTL. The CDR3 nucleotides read TGTGCCAGCAGTTACGAAGGCTCTGGGGCCAACGTCCTGACTTTA.

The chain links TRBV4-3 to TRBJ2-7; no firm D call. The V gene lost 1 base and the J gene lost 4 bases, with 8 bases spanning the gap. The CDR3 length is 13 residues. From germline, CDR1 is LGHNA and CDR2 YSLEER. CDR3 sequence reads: CASSQGTNYEQYF. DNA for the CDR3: TGCGCCAGCAGCCAAGGTACGAATTACGAGCAGTACTTC.

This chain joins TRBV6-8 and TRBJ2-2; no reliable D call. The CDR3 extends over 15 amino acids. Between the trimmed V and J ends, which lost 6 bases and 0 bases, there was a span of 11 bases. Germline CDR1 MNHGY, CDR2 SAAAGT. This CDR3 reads CASRYRASNTGELFF. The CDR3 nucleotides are TGTGCCAGCAGGTACCGGGCCTCGAACACCGGGGAGCTGTTTTTT.

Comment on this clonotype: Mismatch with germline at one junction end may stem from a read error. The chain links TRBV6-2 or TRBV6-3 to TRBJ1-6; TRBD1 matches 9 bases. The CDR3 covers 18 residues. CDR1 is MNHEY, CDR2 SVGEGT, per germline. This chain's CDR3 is CARSYPDRGGTYNSPLHF. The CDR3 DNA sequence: TGTGCCCGCAGTTACCCCGACAGGGGGGGAACCTATAATTCACCCCTCCACTTT.

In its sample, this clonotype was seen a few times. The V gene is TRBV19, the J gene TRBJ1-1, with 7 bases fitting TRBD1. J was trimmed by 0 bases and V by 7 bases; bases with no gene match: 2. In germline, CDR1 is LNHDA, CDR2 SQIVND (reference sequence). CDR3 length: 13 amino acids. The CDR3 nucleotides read TGTGCCAGTACAACAGGGGTGAACACTGAAGCTTTCTTT. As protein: CASTTGVNTEAFF.

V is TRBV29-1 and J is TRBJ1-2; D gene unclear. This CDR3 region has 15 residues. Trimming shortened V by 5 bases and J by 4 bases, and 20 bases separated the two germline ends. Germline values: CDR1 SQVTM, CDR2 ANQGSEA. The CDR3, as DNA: TGCAGCGTTATCCCGCAGGATTCTCCCGTCTATGGCTACACCTTC. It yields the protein CSVIPQDSPVYGYTF.

The CDR3: CASRKTPSSYEQYF. The CDR3 DNA reads as TGCGCCAGCAGAAAGACACCCAGCTCCTACGAGCAGTACTTC. The chain joins TRBV5-1 to TRBJ2-7, with D unresolved. In germline, CDR1 is SGHRS, CDR2 YFSETQ. The CDR3 totals 14 residues. Trimming removed 5 bases from V and 0 bases from J, with 12 bases in between.

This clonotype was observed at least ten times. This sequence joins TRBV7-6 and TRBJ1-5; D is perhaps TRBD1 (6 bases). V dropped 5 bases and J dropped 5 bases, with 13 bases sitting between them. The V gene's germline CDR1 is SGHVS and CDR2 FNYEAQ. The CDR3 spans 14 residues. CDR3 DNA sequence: TGTGCCAGCAGCCTAGGGGGAGACTATCAGCCCCAGCATTTT. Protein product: CASSLGGDYQPQHF.

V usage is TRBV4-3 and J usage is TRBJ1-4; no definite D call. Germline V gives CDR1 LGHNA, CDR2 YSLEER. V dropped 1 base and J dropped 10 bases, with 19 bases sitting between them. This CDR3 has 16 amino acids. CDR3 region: CASSQVQASSYGKLFF. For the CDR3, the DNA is TGCGCCAGCAGCCAAGTGCAGGCTAGTTCTTATGGAAAACTGTTTTTT.

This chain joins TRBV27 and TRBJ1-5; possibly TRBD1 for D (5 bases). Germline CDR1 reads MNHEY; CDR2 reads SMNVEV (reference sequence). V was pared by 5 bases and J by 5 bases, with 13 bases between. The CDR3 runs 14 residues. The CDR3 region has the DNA TGTGCCAGCAGTCCTGACAGTCTCTATCAGCCCCAGCATTTT. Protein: CASSPDSLYQPQHF.

The DNA for the CDR3 is TGTGCCATCAGCAATAAGTCTATAAGCAATCAGCCCCAGCATTTT. Amino acids: CAISNKSISNQPQHF. V is TRBV10-3 and J is TRBJ1-5; D not resolved. V was clipped by 6 bases and J by 1 base, with 13 bases between them. Germline V gene sequence: CDR1 ENHRY, CDR2 SYGVKD. This CDR3 region has 15 residues.

The CDR3 DNA sequence: TGCAGCGTTGGTGACAGTCGCACAGATACGCAGTATTTT. Its translation: CSVGDSRTDTQYF. The chain links TRBV29-1 to TRBJ2-3; weak D call: TRBD1 (5 bases). This CDR3 has 13 residues. CDR1 and CDR2 from the germline V gene are SQVTM and ANQGSEA. The V end was cut by 4 bases, the J end by 1 base, with 9 bases between.

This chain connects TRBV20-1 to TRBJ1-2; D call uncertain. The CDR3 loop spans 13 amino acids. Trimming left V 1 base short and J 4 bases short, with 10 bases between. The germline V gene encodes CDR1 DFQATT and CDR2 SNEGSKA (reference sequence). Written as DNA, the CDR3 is TGCAGTGCTAGAGGGAGGGTAGGCTATGGCTACACCTTC. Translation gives CSARGRVGYGYTF.

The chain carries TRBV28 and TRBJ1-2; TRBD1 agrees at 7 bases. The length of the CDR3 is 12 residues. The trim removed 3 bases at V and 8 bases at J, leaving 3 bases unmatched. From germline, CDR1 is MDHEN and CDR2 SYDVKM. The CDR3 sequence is CASSFRQGGYTF. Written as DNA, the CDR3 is TGTGCCAGCAGTTTTCGACAGGGCGGCTACACCTTC.

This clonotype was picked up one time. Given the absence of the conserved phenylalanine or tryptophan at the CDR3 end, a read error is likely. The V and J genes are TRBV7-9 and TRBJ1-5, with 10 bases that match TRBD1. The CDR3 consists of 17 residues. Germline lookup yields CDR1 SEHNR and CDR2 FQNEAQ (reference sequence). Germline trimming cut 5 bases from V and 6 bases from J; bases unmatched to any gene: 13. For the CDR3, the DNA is TGTGCCAGCAGCGAATCTCGATCCGGGACAGGGGTTCAGCCCCAGCATCTT. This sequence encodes CASSESRSGTGVQPQHL.

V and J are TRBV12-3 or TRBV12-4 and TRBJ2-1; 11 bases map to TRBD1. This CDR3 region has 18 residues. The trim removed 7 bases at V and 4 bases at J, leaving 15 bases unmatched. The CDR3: CASNLDRGLYTRYNEQFF. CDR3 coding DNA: TGTGCCAGCAACTTGGACAGGGGGCTTTATACTAGATACAATGAGCAGTTCTTC.

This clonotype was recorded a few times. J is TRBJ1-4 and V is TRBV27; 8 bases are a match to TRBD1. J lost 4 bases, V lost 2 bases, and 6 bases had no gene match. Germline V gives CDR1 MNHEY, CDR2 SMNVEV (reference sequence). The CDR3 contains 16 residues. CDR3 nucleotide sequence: TGTGCCAGCAGTTTACGGGGGACAGGCTTTAATGAAAAACTGTTTTTT. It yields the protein CASSLRGTGFNEKLFF.